This T cell receptor (beta chain) stems from a study of early T cells in non-severe SARS-CoV-2 infection. Each cDNA molecule carried a unique molecular identifier. Using its own MiXCR run on the 5' RACE reads, TCRdb lists one record per CDR3 protein. Of tens of thousands of distinct CDR3 sequences listed, roughly 9.4% are singletons. Trimming took 0 bases from V and 2 from J, leaving 12 bases between them. CDR3 size: 15 residues. Germline-derived CDR1 and CDR2 are DFQATT and SNEGSKA (reference sequence). Sequences were obtained from whole blood. The TCR comes from an adult who was a healthcare worker with PCR-confirmed SARS-CoV-2 infection or an uninfected control (not recorded which). The rearrangement uses TRBV20-1 and TRBJ2-3; perhaps TRBD2 as D (5 bases). The CDR3 spells CSARDEIGNTDTQYF. The CDR3 DNA reads TGCAGTGCTAGAGATGAAATCGGGAACACAGATACGCAGTATTTT.